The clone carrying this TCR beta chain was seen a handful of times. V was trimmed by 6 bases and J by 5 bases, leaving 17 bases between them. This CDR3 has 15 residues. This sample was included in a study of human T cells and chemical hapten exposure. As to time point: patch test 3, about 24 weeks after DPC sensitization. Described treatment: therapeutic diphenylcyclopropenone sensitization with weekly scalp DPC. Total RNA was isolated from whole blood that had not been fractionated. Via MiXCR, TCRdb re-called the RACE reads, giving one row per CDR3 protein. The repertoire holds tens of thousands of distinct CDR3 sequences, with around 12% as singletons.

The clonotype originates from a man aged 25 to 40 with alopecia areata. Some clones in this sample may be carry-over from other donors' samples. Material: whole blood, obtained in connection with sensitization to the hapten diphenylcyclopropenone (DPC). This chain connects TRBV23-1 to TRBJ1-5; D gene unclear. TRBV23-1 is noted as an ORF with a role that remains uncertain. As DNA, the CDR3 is TGCGCCAGCAGCCAGCGCCAACAAGTAGATCAGCCCCAGCATTTT. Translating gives CASSQRQQVDQPQHF.